This T cell receptor beta chain was sequenced during a study of Graves' ophthalmopathy and Graves' hyperthyroidism. Findings of the study overall: Among thyroid clonotypes expanded above 0.001 frequency, most also appeared in blood.

This CDR3 region has 15 residues. Germline V lookup: CDR1 SGHTA, CDR2 FQGTGA. In this sample, this clonotype turned up once. Its target is not known. One junction end does not reproduce the germline sequence, and a read error may be involved. The sequenced template was RNA, covering the TCR beta CDR3 region. The library came from an HTBI-primed first-round RT-PCR and a second-round multiplex PCR. Using its own MiXCR run on the multiplex PCR reads, TCRdb lists one record per CDR3 protein. Of tens of thousands of distinct CDR3 sequences listed, around 50% are singletons. This sequence originates from an adult man with Graves' ophthalmopathy. V is TRBV7-3 and J is TRBJ2-6; D remains ambiguous. Sequencing was done on a sample of peripheral blood. For the CDR3, the DNA is TGTGCGAGCAGCTTATGGCCCGGTGGGACCAACGTCCTGACTTTC. Translated: CASSLWPGGTNVLTF.